Given below is one TCR beta chain in context. In this sample, this clone turned up once. It has no known antigen specificity. Base qualities are not provided; no much larger clone lies one nucleotide away. The cysteine opens and the phenylalanine closes a CDR3 of 16 amino acids. CDR3 DNA is the only sequence kept; it has 48 bases, read in frame from the first base. From the germline V gene, CDR1 is SGHDN and CDR2 is FVKESK. Germline trimming: 4 bases from V, 6 bases from J; junction bases outside gene matches: 11. The data derive from a study of shared clonotypes between healthy human individuals (dated by TCRdb to the early 2020s). For context, the study as a whole: The cohort comprised a couple of women and a few men aged 18 to 49 years. The study deeply sequenced blood TCR repertoires of five healthy adults to estimate repertoire size and the extent of clonotype sharing between individuals. Different laboratories and diverse techniques were used to prepare libraries and sequence TCR repertoires, to increase sequencing depth and limit assay-specific biases. Between about 0.85 and 8.9 billion PBMCs per donor were obtained by leukapheresis.

Using the deep immunoSEQ assay, multiplex PCR amplified TCR CDR3 regions from genomic DNA. For each cell subset, the extracted genomic DNA was distributed evenly across all wells of several immunoSEQ 96-well plates, and each plate served as one replicate. For unsorted PBMC, each replicate PCR was loaded with approximately 320 ng genomic DNA, equivalent to tens of thousands of T cell genomes. Ten immunoSEQ deep assay plates were used to sequence unsorted PBMC genomic DNA. Purified libraries were quantified with a Qubit 3.0 fluorometer, sized on a Bioanalyzer 2100, and re-quantified with the KAPA Library Quantification kit. Each immunoSEQ 96-well plate was sequenced on its own single-read 150-cycle Illumina NextSeq 550 flow cell. The original pipeline was this. Because the immunoSEQ output included only junctional sequences and no quality scores, the filtering could not be the same as the filtering used for full-length reads. To assign V/J genes and CDR3, sequences were annotated against IMGT germline references using PyIR, a Python wrapper for IgBLAST v1.9. Reads were filtered out if the reads had weak V/J assignments (E-value above 1e-6), no CDR3, stop codons, out-of-frame junctions, or ambiguous translated residues. A V3J clonotype was defined by an identical inferred V gene, J gene, and CDR3 amino acid sequence. To compute the percentage overlap between repertoires, the number of shared unique clonotypes was divided by the size of the smaller repertoire. Three approaches were used to assess repertoire richness: RTK rarefaction, the Chao1 estimator, and Recon v2.1 estimates of unobserved clonotypes. TCRdb limited this immuneACCESS table to in-frame rearrangements with V and J called. A share of clones is missing; checked studies link under half to unresolved V genes, and the rest is unexplained. V and J calls plus clone size are reproduced from that table; the DNA served to infer D and trimming. Counted in this sample were roughly 500,000 clones; 75% to 85% of them appeared once. In total, the top ten clones hold around 13% of the sample.

The research as a whole found: Only blood was sampled, and tissue TCR repertoires likely differ from those in blood. Pairwise subsampling led to the expectation that sequencing depth would affect the degree of clonotype sharing among donors. Because the study included only a small number of donors, the genetic and exposure-history diversity represented was limited.

The donors were healthy, HIV-negative adults who had no recently reported acute infections or vaccinations. All donors were Caucasian adults living in Nashville, Tennessee, USA. In the unsorted samples, approximately 82 million PBMCs were counted, and genomic DNA was extracted using the QIAamp DNA Blood Mini kit. After blood collection by leukapheresis, PBMCs were isolated using Ficoll-Histopaque density gradient centrifugation and then cryopreserved in the vapor phase of liquid nitrogen. The chain couples TRBV14 to TRBJ2-2, with 7 bases in between that match TRBD2. This sequence was found in a middle-aged woman in good health. Some clones in this sample may be carry-over from other donors' samples. The material sequenced was PBMCs. The sequenced DNA: TGTGCCAGCAGCCCCATGGGGGGGAATATCCCCGGGGAGCTGTTTTTT. It is translated as CASSPMGGNIPGELFF. The CDR3 plus the reference TRBV14 and TRBJ2-2 genes for the other parts give the full variable domain: EAGVTQFPSHSVIEKGQTVTLRCDPISGHDNLYWYRRVMGKEIKFLLHFVKESKQDESGMPNNRFLAERTGGTYSTLKVQPAELEDSGVYFCASSPMGGNIPGELFFGEGSRLTVL.